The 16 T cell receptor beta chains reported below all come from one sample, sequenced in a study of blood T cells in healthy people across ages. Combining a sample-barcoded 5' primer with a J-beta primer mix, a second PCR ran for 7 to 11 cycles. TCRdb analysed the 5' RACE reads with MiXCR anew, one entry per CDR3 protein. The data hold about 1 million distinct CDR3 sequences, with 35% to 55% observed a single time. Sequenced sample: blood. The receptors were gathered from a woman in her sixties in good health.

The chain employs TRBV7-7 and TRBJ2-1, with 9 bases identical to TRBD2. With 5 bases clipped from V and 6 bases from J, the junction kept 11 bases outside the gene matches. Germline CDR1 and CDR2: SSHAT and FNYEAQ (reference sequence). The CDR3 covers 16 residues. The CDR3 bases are TGTGCCAGCAGCCCGGGACTAGCAGTTAGTCGCAATGAGCAGTTCTTC. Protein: CASSPGLAVSRNEQFF.

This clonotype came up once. The CDR3 spells CASSLARMDRDRSFEQFF. For the CDR3, the DNA is TGTGCCAGCAGCTTAGCAAGGATGGATAGGGACAGATCCTTTGAGCAGTTCTTC. V and J are TRBV7-9 and TRBJ2-1, with 7 bases matching TRBD1. V trimming: 0 bases; J trimming: 9 bases; junction bases outside the gene matches: 17. Germline V CDR1 and CDR2: SEHNR, FQNEAQ (reference sequence). The CDR3 spans 18 residues.

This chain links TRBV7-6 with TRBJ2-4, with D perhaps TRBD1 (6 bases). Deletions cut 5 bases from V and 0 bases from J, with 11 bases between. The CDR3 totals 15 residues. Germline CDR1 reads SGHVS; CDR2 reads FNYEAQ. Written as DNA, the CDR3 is TGTGCCAGCAGCACCAGGGGATTAGCCAAAAACATTCAGTACTTC. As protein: CASSTRGLAKNIQYF.

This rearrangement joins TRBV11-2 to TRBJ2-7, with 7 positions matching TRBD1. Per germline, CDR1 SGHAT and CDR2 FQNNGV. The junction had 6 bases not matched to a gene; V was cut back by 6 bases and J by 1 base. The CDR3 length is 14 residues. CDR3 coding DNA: TGTGCCAGCAGTCGTTGGGACAGTTCCTACGAGCAGTACTTC. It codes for CASSRWDSSYEQYF.

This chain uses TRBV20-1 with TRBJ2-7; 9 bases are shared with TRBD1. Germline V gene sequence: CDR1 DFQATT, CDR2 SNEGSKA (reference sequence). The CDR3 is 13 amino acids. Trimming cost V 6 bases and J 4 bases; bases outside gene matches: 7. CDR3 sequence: CSATGGAAYEQYF. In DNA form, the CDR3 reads TGCAGTGCAACAGGGGGCGCAGCTTACGAGCAGTACTTC.

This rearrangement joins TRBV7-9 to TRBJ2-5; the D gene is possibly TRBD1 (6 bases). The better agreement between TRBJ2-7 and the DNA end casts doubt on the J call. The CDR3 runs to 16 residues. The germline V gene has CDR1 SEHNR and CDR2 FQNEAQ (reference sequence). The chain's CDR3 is CASSLTTRQADYEQYF. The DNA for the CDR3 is TGTGCCAGCAGCCTTACAACCAGACAGGCCGATTACGAGCAGTACTTC.

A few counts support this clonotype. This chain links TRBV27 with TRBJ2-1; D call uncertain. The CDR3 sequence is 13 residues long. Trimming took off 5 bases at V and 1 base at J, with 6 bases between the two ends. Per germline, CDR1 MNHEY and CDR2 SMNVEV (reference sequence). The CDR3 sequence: CASSTRSYNEQFF. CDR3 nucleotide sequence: TGTGCCAGCAGTACTCGGTCCTACAATGAGCAGTTCTTC.

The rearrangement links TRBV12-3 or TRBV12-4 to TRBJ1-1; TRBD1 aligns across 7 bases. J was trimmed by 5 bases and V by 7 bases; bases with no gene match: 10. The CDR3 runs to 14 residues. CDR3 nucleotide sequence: TGTGCCAGCACCCAAAGACAGGGCAGGACTGAAGCTTTCTTT. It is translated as CASTQRQGRTEAFF.

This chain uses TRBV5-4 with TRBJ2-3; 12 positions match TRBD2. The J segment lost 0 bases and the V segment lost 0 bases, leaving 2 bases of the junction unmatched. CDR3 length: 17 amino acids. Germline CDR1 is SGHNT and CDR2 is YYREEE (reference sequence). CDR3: CASSLDGLAGSTDTQYF. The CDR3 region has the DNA TGTGCCAGCAGCTTGGATGGACTAGCGGGAAGCACAGATACGCAGTATTTT.

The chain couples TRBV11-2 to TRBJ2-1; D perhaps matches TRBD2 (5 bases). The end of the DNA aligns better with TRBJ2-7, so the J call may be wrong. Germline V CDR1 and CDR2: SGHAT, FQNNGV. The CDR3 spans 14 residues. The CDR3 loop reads CASSLGPPGYEQYF. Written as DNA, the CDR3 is TGTGCCAGCAGCTTAGGCCCACCGGGGTACGAGCAGTACTTC.

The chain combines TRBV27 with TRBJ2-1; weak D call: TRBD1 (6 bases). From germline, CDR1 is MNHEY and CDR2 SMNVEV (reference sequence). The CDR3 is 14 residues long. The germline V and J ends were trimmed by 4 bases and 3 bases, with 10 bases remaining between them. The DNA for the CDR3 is TGTGCCAGCAGTTCAGGGGATTACTACAATGAGCAGTTCTTC. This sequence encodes CASSSGDYYNEQFF.

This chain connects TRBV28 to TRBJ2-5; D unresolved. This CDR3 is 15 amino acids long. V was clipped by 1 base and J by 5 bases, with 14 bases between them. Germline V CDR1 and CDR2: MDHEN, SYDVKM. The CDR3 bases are TGTGCCAGCAGTTTATTGGCGCCCGGGTGGGAGACCCAGTACTTC. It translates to CASSLLAPGWETQYF. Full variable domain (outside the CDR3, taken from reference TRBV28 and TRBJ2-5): DVKVTQSSRYLVKRTGEKVFLECVQDMDHENMFWYRQDPGLGLRLIYFSYDVKMKEKGDIPEGYSVSREKKERFSLILESASTNQTSMYLCASSLLAPGWETQYFGPGTRLLVL.

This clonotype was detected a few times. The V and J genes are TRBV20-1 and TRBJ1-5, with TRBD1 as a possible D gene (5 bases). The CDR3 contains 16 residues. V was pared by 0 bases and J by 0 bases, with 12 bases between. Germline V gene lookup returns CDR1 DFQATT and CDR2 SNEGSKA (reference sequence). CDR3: CSARDGARYSNQPQHF. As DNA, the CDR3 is TGCAGTGCTAGAGATGGGGCACGGTATAGCAATCAGCCCCAGCATTTT.

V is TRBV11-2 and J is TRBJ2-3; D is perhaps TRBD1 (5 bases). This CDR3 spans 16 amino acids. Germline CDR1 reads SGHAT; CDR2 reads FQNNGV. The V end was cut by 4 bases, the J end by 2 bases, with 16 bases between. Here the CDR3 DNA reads TGTGCCAGCAGCTATCTATCGCAGGGTCCCACAGATACGCAGTATTTT. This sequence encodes CASSYLSQGPTDTQYF.

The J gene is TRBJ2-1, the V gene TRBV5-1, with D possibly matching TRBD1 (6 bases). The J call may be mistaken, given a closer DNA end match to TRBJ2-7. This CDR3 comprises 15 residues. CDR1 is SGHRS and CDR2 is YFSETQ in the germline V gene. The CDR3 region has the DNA TGCGCCAGCAGCTTGGAGGGTTTAACAGGGAATGAGCAGTACTTC. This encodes CASSLEGLTGNEQYF.

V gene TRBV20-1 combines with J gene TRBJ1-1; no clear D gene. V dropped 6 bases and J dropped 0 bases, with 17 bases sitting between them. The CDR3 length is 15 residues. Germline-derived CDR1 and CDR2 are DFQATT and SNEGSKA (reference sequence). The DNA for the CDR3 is TGCAGTGCCACAGCGTTATCGGTTATGAACACTGAAGCTTTCTTT. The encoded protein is CSATALSVMNTEAFF.